The rows below give T cell receptor beta chains drawn from one sample of a study of beta chain features in type 1 diabetes. Assay: immunoSEQ multiplex PCR; the TCRdb copy retains only in-frame clones and omits some. This table has approximately 730,000 clones, 13% appearing once. The sequenced sample consisted of naive CD4+ T cells from blood. These receptors were collected from a man between 18 and 29 years old with type 1 diabetes. Each CDR3 is given with its conserved first and last residue. The order of the fields is CDR3 length, V gene, D gene, J gene, clone size, CDR3 protein, CDR3 DNA. A D gene is named only where the DNA matches it firmly. Clone size is stated in some rows and not others, as once, few, many or a class when expanded.

14,TRBV5-6,-,TRBJ1-5,few,CASSPPGLPWAQHF,TGTGCCAGCAGCCCGCCGGGACTCCCGTGGGCCCAGCATTTT
13,TRBV28,-,TRBJ1-5,-,CASSRDSNQPQHF,TGTGCCAGCAGTAGGGATAGCAATCAGCCCCAGCATTTT
14,TRBV28,-,TRBJ2-3,-,CASSPPGVEDTQYF,TGTGCCAGCAGTCCCCCGGGGGTGGAAGATACGCAGTATTTT
14,TRBV5-6,-,TRBJ2-1,-,CASSLWQGHNEQFF,TGTGCCAGCAGCTTGTGGCAGGGCCACAATGAGCAGTTCTTC
12,TRBV18,-,TRBJ2-5,few,CASSRVAETQYF,TGTGCCAGCTCAAGGGTGGCAGAGACCCAGTACTTC
15,TRBV7-2,-,TRBJ2-1,few,CASSLSFGTLNEQFF,TGTGCCAGCAGCTTAAGTTTCGGGACTCTCAATGAGCAGTTCTTC
14,TRBV2,-,TRBJ1-5,-,CASRSRVYNQPQHF,TGTGCCAGCCGCAGCAGGGTTTACAATCAGCCCCAGCATTTT
13,TRBV29-1,-,TRBJ2-3,-,CSVSESGPDTQYF,TGCAGCGTTTCCGAATCGGGCCCAGATACGCAGTATTTT
15,TRBV7-3,-,TRBJ2-1,-,CASSLGGDYYNEQFF,TGTGCCAGCAGCCTCGGGGGTGACTACTACAATGAGCAGTTCTTC
17,TRBV28,-,TRBJ2-3,few,CASSLHTGTGYTDTQYF,TGTGCCAGCAGTTTGCACACCGGGACGGGATATACAGATACGCAGTATTTT
16,TRBV9,TRBD2,TRBJ2-1,few,CASSASPGLADNEQFF,TGTGCCAGCAGCGCATCGCCCGGACTAGCGGACAATGAGCAGTTCTTC
12,TRBV28,-,TRBJ1-5,few,CASSLFNQPQHF,TGTGCCAGCAGTCTCTTCAATCAGCCCCAGCATTTT
14,TRBV28,-,TRBJ2-1,few,CASRGAGSYNEQFF,TGTGCCAGCAGGGGCGCGGGCTCCTACAATGAGCAGTTCTTC
12,TRBV6-5,TRBD1,TRBJ1-1,-,CASGTGGTEAFF,TGTGCCAGTGGGACAGGGGGCACTGAAGCTTTCTTT
12,TRBV15,-,TRBJ1-5,-,CATSRDRGPQHF,TGTGCCACCAGCAGAGATCGGGGGCCCCAGCATTTT
13,TRBV6-1,-,TRBJ1-6,-,CASRLKGDSPLHF,TGTGCCAGCAGGCTTAAGGGGGACTCACCCCTCCACTTT